The rows below give T cell receptor beta chains drawn from one sample of a study of neurological immune-mediated disorders. One entry per CDR3 protein, called by TCRdb with MiXCR from the 5' RACE reads. The data show roughly 70,000 distinct CDR3 sequences, about 4% seen once. The sequenced sample was PBMCs. Every receptor here comes from a young man with multiple sclerosis. Both conserved end residues are part of each CDR3. D genes are given only for firm matches. Not all rows give a size; the values are once, few, many and, for expanded clones, a class.

TRBJ2-3,many,TRBV20-1,TRBD2,TGCAGTGCTAGAGTCTCACTAGCGGGGACCGTAGGCACAGATACGCAGTATTTT,CSARVSLAGTVGTDTQYF
TRBJ1-2,many,TRBV15,TRBD1,TGTGCCACCAGCAGAGATCCCCAGGGGGCGGAAGGCTACACCTTC,CATSRDPQGAEGYTF
TRBJ1-1,many,TRBV10-3,TRBD1,TGTGCCATCAGTGGACTGGACAGGGGGAACACTGAAGCTTTCTTT,CAISGLDRGNTEAFF
TRBJ2-1,many,TRBV5-1,.,TGCGCCAGCAGCCCCCCTGTGCGGAGTAGCTCCTACAATGAGCAGTTCTTC,CASSPPVRSSSYNEQFF
TRBJ1-1,many,TRBV5-5,.,TGTGCCAGCAGCGATTCAGTGAACACTGAAGCTTTCTTT,CASSDSVNTEAFF
TRBJ2-1,many,TRBV18,.,TGTGCCAGCTCACCGTGGATTGGGGATGAGCAGTTCTTC,CASSPWIGDEQFF
TRBJ2-7,.,TRBV5-1,.,TGCGCCAGCAGCTTAGAACAGGGCTCCTACGAGCAGTACTTC,CASSLEQGSYEQYF
TRBJ2-7,many,TRBV7-8,.,TGTGCCAGCAGCTTCTCCGGGATAGGGGAAGAGCAGTACTTC,CASSFSGIGEEQYF
TRBJ2-3,many,TRBV5-1,.,TGCGCCAGCAGCGGAGGGACTTCGGATACGCAGTATTTT,CASSGGTSDTQYF
TRBJ2-5,many,TRBV27,.,TGTGCCAGCAGTCCCTTGACCCCAGAGACCCAGTACTTC,CASSPLTPETQYF
TRBJ1-5,many,TRBV15,.,TGTGCCACCAGCAGAGGGGGGTTTGGCAATCAGCCCCAGCATTTT,CATSRGGFGNQPQHF
TRBJ2-7,many,TRBV3-1,TRBD1,TGTGCCAGCAGCCGGGACAGGGCGACCTACGAGCAGTACTTC,CASSRDRATYEQYF
TRBJ2-6,many,TRBV2,TRBD2,TGTGCCAGCTGGGGGGGGTCTGGGGCCAACGTCCTGACTTTC,CASWGGSGANVLTF
TRBJ1-1,many,TRBV7-8,.,TGTGCCAGCAGAATAGGAGATTGGGGCACTGAAGCTTTCTTT,CASRIGDWGTEAFF
TRBJ1-2,many,TRBV5-1,TRBD1,TGCGCCAGCAGCCCCTACCCCGGGGAGGGGGCCTATGGCTACACCTTC,CASSPYPGEGAYGYTF
TRBJ1-1,many,TRBV5-1,.,TGCGCCAGCAAGTTACACCTGAACACTGAAGCTTTCTTT,CASKLHLNTEAFF
TRBJ2-1,many,TRBV20-1,TRBD1,TGCAGTGCACACCCGGGACAGGTATACAATGAGCAGTTCTTC,CSAHPGQVYNEQFF
TRBJ1-1,many,TRBV20-1,.,TGCAGTGCTGGCGCAGGGAATCAGAACACTGAAGCTTTCTTT,CSAGAGNQNTEAFF
TRBJ2-1,many,TRBV3-1,TRBD1,TGTGCCAGCAGCCCGGGACAGACCGTAGGGAATGAGCAGTTCTTC,CASSPGQTVGNEQFF
TRBJ2-1,many,TRBV7-2,.,TGTGCCAGCAGCTTAGTGAGGGCAGAGCAGTTCTTC,CASSLVRAEQFF
TRBJ1-3,many,TRBV7-9,.,TGTGCCAGCAGCCCCAACCCAAGAGACACCATATATTTT,CASSPNPRDTIYF
TRBJ2-7,few,TRBV6-5,.,TGTGCCAGCAGTTACTCCGGGCCCAACGAGCAGTACTTC,CASSYSGPNEQYF
TRBJ2-1,many,TRBV20-1,TRBD2,TGCAGTGCTATGAAACTAGCGGGGGGCCTATACAATGAGCAGTTCTTC,CSAMKLAGGLYNEQFF
TRBJ2-2,many,TRBV10-2,TRBD1,TGCGCCAGCGGTCGACAGGGGGAGGACGGGGAGCTGTTTTTT,CASGRQGEDGELFF
TRBJ2-3,many,TRBV5-1,TRBD1,TGCGCCAGCAGCTTCTGGACAGGGGTTAGCACAGATACGCAGTATTTT,CASSFWTGVSTDTQYF
TRBJ2-7,.,TRBV5-1,TRBD2,TGCGCCAGCAGCTTGGCCATAGCGGGGGATCCCTACGAGCAGTACTTC,CASSLAIAGDPYEQYF
TRBJ2-3,many,TRBV20-1,.,TGCAGTGCTAGGAATCCTAGGATACCAGATACGCAGTATTTT,CSARNPRIPDTQYF
TRBJ1-5,many,TRBV20-1,.,TGCAGTGCTAGGGCGGTAAGCAATCAGCCCCAGCATTTT,CSARAVSNQPQHF
TRBJ1-1,many,TRBV12-3/TRBV12-4,.,TGTGCCAGCAGTTTAGACATCTCTCCGAACACTGAAGCTTTCTTT,CASSLDISPNTEAFF
TRBJ2-7,many,TRBV10-2,.,TGCGCCAGCAGGGACAGAATTTCCTACGAGCAGTACTTC,CASRDRISYEQYF
TRBJ2-6,.,TRBV10-3,TRBD1,TGTGCCATCACCCCCGGGACAGGGGGCGCTGGGGCCAACGTCCTGACTTTC,CAITPGTGGAGANVLTF
TRBJ2-3,many,TRBV6-5,TRBD2,TGTGCCAGCAGTTACTCCCATGGACTAGCGGGGGGGCCGAATACGCAGTATTTT,CASSYSHGLAGGPNTQYF
TRBJ2-5,many,TRBV5-1,.,TGCGCCAGCAGCCCGGACTCCCAAGAGACCCAGTACTTC,CASSPDSQETQYF
TRBJ1-4,many,TRBV4-1,.,TGCGCCAGCAGCCAAGAAAGGCCAGGGCGGGAAAAACTGTTTTTT,CASSQERPGREKLFF
TRBJ2-1,many,TRBV3-1,.,TGTGCCAGCAGCCAAAAGGGGCGGGCCCCGTACAATGAGCAGTTCTTC,CASSQKGRAPYNEQFF
TRBJ1-6,.,TRBV6-2/TRBV6-3,.,TGTGCCAGCAGTTACTCGGGCAGGGACGATTCACCCCTCAACTTT,CASSYSGRDDSPLNF
TRBJ2-1,many,TRBV27,.,TGTGCCAGCACGCGAGTTCCCCTCTCCTACAATGAGCAGTTCTTC,CASTRVPLSYNEQFF
TRBJ2-7,many,TRBV5-6,.,TGTGCCAGCAGCTTGGCCGGGGCCAACGAGCAGTACTTC,CASSLAGANEQYF
TRBJ2-7,many,TRBV20-1,.,TGCAGTGCTAGAGATATCCAGGGCTCCTACGAGCAGTACTTC,CSARDIQGSYEQYF
TRBJ2-5,many,TRBV29-1,.,TGCAGCGTTGAGGACAGCCAAGAGACCCAGTACTTC,CSVEDSQETQYF
TRBJ2-3,many,TRBV6-4,.,TGTGCCAGCAGTGAGGGGGAGACAGATACGCAGTATTTT,CASSEGETDTQYF
TRBJ2-2,many,TRBV5-1,TRBD2,TGCGCCAGCAGCTTGGTAAACCTAGCGGGGGGGCCATCGAGTGTACCCACCGGGGAGCTGTTTTTT,CASSLVNLAGGPSSVPTGELFF
TRBJ2-1,many,TRBV20-1,TRBD2,TGCAGTGCCACAGAACCCGTTAGCGGGGGCCGCAATGAGCAGTTCTTC,CSATEPVSGGRNEQFF